The 20 T cell receptor beta chains below were found in one sample sequenced in a study of cytomegalovirus exposure and HLA in healthy donors. PCR was performed using 60 Vbeta and 13 Jbeta primers. Profiled with immunoSEQ multiplex PCR; TCRdb holds only in-frame clones, not every one. Altogether 100,000 to 150,000 clones are present, approximately 84% being singletons, with the ten largest covering approximately 2.6%. The sequencing input was PBMCs. Receptors originate from a boy aged 2 to 10 in good health and CMV-seronegative.

This chain joins TRBV15 and TRBJ1-1, with D unresolved. The CDR3 sequence is 16 residues long. Germline V CDR1 and CDR2: LNHNV, YYDKDF (reference sequence). The V end was cut by 5 bases, the J end by 0 bases, with 16 bases between. The CDR3 nucleotides are TGTGCCACCAGCGGGGAGGCTCGGGGTCTGAACACTGAAGCTTTCTTT. It is translated as CATSGEARGLNTEAFF.

This rearrangement joins TRBV4-3 to TRBJ2-7; TRBD2 might be the D (5 bases). CDR1 is LGHNA, CDR2 YSLEER, per germline. Trimming left V 0 bases short and J 4 bases short, with 7 bases between. The CDR3 is 13 residues long. CDR3 in amino acids: CASSQDRRYEQYF. The CDR3 DNA sequence: TGCGCCAGCAGCCAAGACAGGAGGTACGAGCAGTACTTC.

The V gene is TRBV7-2, the J gene TRBJ1-2, with TRBD1 matching 11 bases. The CDR3 loop spans 15 amino acids. Looked up from germline, CDR1 is SGHTA and CDR2 is FQGNSA. Losses at the gene ends were 4 bases for V and 5 bases for J; bases not matched to a gene: 6. CDR3 bases: TGTGCCAGCAGCTCTCCCGGGACAGGGGGTTATGGCTACACCTTC. Translating it yields CASSSPGTGGYGYTF.

In nucleotides, the CDR3 is TGTGCCAGCAGTTTTCTTTTTGAGGGTGGGAATGGCTACACCTTC. The encoded protein is CASSFLFEGGNGYTF. This chain links TRBV27 with TRBJ1-2; no reliable D call. With 3 bases removed from V and 6 bases from J, the gap between germline ends came to 17 bases. The CDR3 is 15 residues long. Germline assignment: CDR1 MNHEY and CDR2 SMNVEV (reference sequence).

This clone appeared a single time. The sample carries other DNA sequences with the same CDR3. The chain recombines TRBV5-1 with TRBJ2-1; the match to TRBD1 covers 7 bases. Trimming at V came to 3 bases and at J to 4 bases, leaving 1 base not matched to a gene. The CDR3 has 13 residues. Germline V lookup: CDR1 SGHRS, CDR2 YFSETQ. The DNA for the CDR3 is TGCGCCAGCAGCTGGGACAGTTACAATGAGCAGTTCTTC. This sequence encodes CASSWDSYNEQFF.

The CDR3 DNA follows: TGTGCCAGCAGCCAAGATAGCAGCTCTGGGGCCAACGTCCTGACTTTC. It codes for CASSQDSSSGANVLTF. The chain combines TRBV4-2 with TRBJ2-6, with D uncertain. The germline V gene encodes CDR1 LGHNA and CDR2 YNFKEQ. The CDR3 loop spans 16 amino acids. V lost 0 bases and J lost 0, with 6 bases in between.

The chain recombines TRBV19 with TRBJ2-6; 11 bases map to TRBD2. V trimming: 9 bases; J trimming: 2 bases; junction bases outside the gene matches: 6. Germline CDR1 LNHDA, CDR2 SQIVND (reference sequence). CDR3 size: 16 residues. CDR3 sequence (DNA): TGTGCCAGCCGACTAGCGGGGTTGACTGGGGCCAACGTCCTGACTTTC. Amino acid sequence: CASRLAGLTGANVLTF.

The V call is TRBV4-3, the J call TRBJ2-2; D gene uncertain. The length of the CDR3 is 15 residues. Looked up from germline, CDR1 is LGHNA and CDR2 is YSLEER. V gave up 0 bases and J gave up 4 bases, with 9 bases separating them. The CDR3 sequence is CASSQEVWSTGELFF. As DNA, the CDR3 is TGCGCCAGCAGCCAAGAGGTCTGGAGCACCGGGGAGCTGTTTTTT.

This rearrangement joins TRBV11-2 to TRBJ1-4; D gene unclear. The ends were cut back, 5 bases at V and 7 bases at J, with 17 bases in the middle. The CDR3 runs to 15 residues. Germline V gene data show CDR1 as SGHAT and CDR2 as FQNNGV. This CDR3 is CASSPAVGRSEKLFF. For the CDR3, the DNA is TGTGCCAGCAGCCCAGCGGTTGGACGGAGTGAAAAACTGTTTTTT.

The sample holds a few counts of this clone. V is TRBV6-1 and J is TRBJ1-1, with 7 bases identical to TRBD1. Germline V gene sequence: CDR1 MNHNS, CDR2 SASEGT. The CDR3 runs 14 residues. V gave up 8 bases and J gave up 5 bases; unmatched junction bases: 11. The CDR3: CASGSGTEVTEAFF. In DNA, the CDR3 is TGTGCCAGCGGGTCCGGGACAGAGGTAACTGAAGCTTTCTTT.

V usage is TRBV7-9 and J usage is TRBJ1-4, with TRBD1 matching 7 bases. V was pared by 5 bases and J by 4 bases, with 10 bases of the junction left unmatched. The CDR3 is 16 amino acids. Germline V CDR1 and CDR2: SEHNR, FQNEAQ (reference sequence). The CDR3 DNA is TGTGCCAGCAGCACCTCTGGACAGGATTTTAATGAAAAACTGTTTTTT. Encoded protein: CASSTSGQDFNEKLFF.

V usage is TRBV7-3 and J usage is TRBJ2-1; D unresolved. Germline V gives CDR1 SGHTA, CDR2 FQGTGA. This CDR3 has 14 amino acids. Trimming removed 5 bases from V and 4 bases from J, with 12 bases in between. The DNA for the CDR3 is TGTGCCAGCAGCCCCACCGAGGCTTACAATGAGCAGTTCTTC. Translated, it gives CASSPTEAYNEQFF.

This clone was detected only a few times. The chain uses TRBV6-5 and TRBJ1-4; 7 bases agree with TRBD1. Germline V CDR1 and CDR2: MNHEY, SVGAGI. After removal of 2 bases from V and 11 bases from J, the junction contained 11 bases not matched to a gene. The CDR3 runs 15 residues. CDR3 sequence (DNA): TGTGCCAGCAGTTACCTAACAGGGGAAAGTGGGAAACTGTTTTTT. Translation gives CASSYLTGESGKLFF.

This chain joins TRBV7-9 and TRBJ1-2; D is uncertain. Trimming left V 5 bases short and J 6 bases short, with 13 bases between. In germline, CDR1 is SEHNR, CDR2 FQNEAQ (reference sequence). This CDR3 is 13 amino acids long. The CDR3 sequence: CASSPGSGDGYTF. In DNA form, the CDR3 reads TGTGCCAGCAGCCCCGGAAGCGGGGATGGCTACACCTTC.

The chain is built from TRBV9 and TRBJ2-7; D might be TRBD2 (6 bases). The V and J ends lost 4 bases and 6 bases respectively, with 23 bases between them. CDR1 is SGDLS and CDR2 is YYNGEE in the germline V gene. The CDR3 consists of 16 residues. The CDR3 DNA reads as TGTGCCAGCAGCATCCGGCCGGGGGTACCACTTCGCGAGCAGTACTTC. Translating gives CASSIRPGVPLREQYF.

This clone was seen a single time. The chain carries TRBV19 and TRBJ1-5, with TRBD1 as a possible D gene (6 bases). Germline V CDR1 and CDR2: LNHDA, SQIVND (reference sequence). This CDR3 has 17 amino acids. The V gene lost 8 bases and the J gene lost 1 base, with 21 bases spanning the gap. CDR3 protein: CASSIPPGAISNQPQHF. CDR3 in DNA: TGTGCCAGTTCGATTCCTCCAGGGGCGATAAGCAATCAGCCCCAGCATTTT. Complete variable domain (other parts from reference TRBV19 and TRBJ1-5): DGGITQSPKYLFRKEGQNVTLSCEQNLNHDAMYWYRQDPGQGLRLIYYSQIVNDFQKGDIAEGYSVSREKKESFPLTVTSAQKNPTAFYLCASSIPPGAISNQPQHFGDGTRLSIL.

The chain employs TRBV2 and TRBJ2-5; the D is unclear. V was pared by 1 base and J by 4 bases, with 10 bases between. Per the germline V gene, CDR1 is SNHLY and CDR2 is FYNNEI. The CDR3 is 14 amino acids. The CDR3 nucleotides are TGTGCCAGCAGTGAAGAGGCCGGCGGAGAGACCCAGTACTTC. Amino acids: CASSEEAGGETQYF.

The rearrangement links TRBV6-1 to TRBJ2-7; 9 bases match TRBD1. Germline V gene data show CDR1 as MNHNS and CDR2 as SASEGT. The CDR3 is 14 amino acids. The ends lost 4 bases at V and 4 bases at J; junction bases unmatched: 5. The CDR3 reads CASSAGQGKYEQYV. As DNA, the CDR3 is TGTGCCAGCAGTGCCGGACAGGGGAAGTACGAGCAGTACGTC.

The chain has TRBV5-8 and TRBJ1-5; tentative D call: TRBD1 (5 bases). This CDR3 has 15 residues. With 1 base removed from V and 5 bases from J, the gap between germline ends came to 13 bases. Germline CDR1 and CDR2: SGHTS and YDEGEE. The CDR3 DNA reads as TGTGCCAGCAGCTTGTCGATAGGGGTAGATCAGCCCCAGCATTTT. It yields the protein CASSLSIGVDQPQHF.

This chain links TRBV11-3 with TRBJ2-1; weak D call: TRBD1 (5 bases). The length of the CDR3 is 14 residues. The V end was cut by 3 bases, the J end by 8 bases, with 14 bases between. Germline values: CDR1 SGHNT, CDR2 YENEEA. CDR3 in amino acids: CASSFRQGRYEQFF. The CDR3, as DNA: TGTGCCAGCAGCTTCCGGCAGGGAAGGTATGAGCAGTTCTTC. The complete variable domain, with remaining parts taken from reference TRBV11-3 and TRBJ2-1, reads EAGVVQSPRYKIIEKKQPVAFWCNPISGHNTLYWYLQNLGQGPELLIRYENEEAVDDSQLPKDRFSAERLKGVDSTLKIQPAELGDSAVYLCASSFRQGRYEQFFGPGTRLTVL.